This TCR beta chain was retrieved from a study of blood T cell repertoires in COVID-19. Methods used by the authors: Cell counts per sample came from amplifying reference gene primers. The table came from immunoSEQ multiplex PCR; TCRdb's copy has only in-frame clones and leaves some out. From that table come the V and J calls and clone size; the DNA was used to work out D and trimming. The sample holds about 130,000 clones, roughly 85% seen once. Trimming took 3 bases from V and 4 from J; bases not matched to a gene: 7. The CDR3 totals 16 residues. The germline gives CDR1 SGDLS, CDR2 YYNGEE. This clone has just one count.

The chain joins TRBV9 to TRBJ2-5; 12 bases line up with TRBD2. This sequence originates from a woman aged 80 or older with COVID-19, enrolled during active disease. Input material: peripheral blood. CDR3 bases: TGTGCCAGCAGCGCGACTAGCGGGAGTTTCGGAGAGACCCAGTACTTC. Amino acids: CASSATSGSFGETQYF.